This T cell receptor (beta chain) was obtained from a study of beta chain features in type 1 diabetes. This clone has just a few counts. What it binds is unknown. Via the markers CD45RO/CCR7/CD25/CD127/CD95/CD27, stem cell-like memory, regulatory, central memory and naive CD4+ cells were sorted. Germline lookup yields CDR1 SGHRS and CDR2 YFSETQ. This CDR3 comprises 15 residues. Unmatched junction bases numbered 4, after V lost 4 bases and J lost 0 bases. The isolated RNA, all of it, was reverse transcribed, so expressed TCRB transcripts were what got sequenced. Clones were read by immunoSEQ multiplex PCR, and TCRdb kept only the in-frame ones, dropping some. The sample consists of about 660,000 clones, about 14% of them appearing once. Study-level results: When Type 1 diabetes patients were examined, their TCRB CDR3s proved moderately but significantly shorter in all four CD4+ subsets.

The TCR was taken from a man between 18 and 35 years old with type 1 diabetes. The genes are TRBV5-1 and TRBJ2-3; 8 nucleotides line up with TRBD2. Sample: naive CD4+ T cells from blood. The CDR3 loop is CASSVREDSTDTQYF. The CDR3 nucleotides read TGCGCCAGCAGCGTGCGGGAGGATAGCACAGATACGCAGTATTTT.